This TCR beta chain was captured in a study of T cell responses to AZD1222 COVID-19 vaccine (dated by TCRdb to the early 2020s). Study-wide context: A total of about 250 trial participants underwent TCR sequencing, of whom about 210 had received two doses of AZD1222 and some 25 had received two doses of the MenACWY control vaccine. Trial participants were enrolled into age subgroups of 18-55, 56-69 and 70-plus years, which contained about 160, 30 and 59 TCR-sequenced participants, respectively. What the study reported, not specific to this receptor: Most participants were white British and females outnumbered males, and the authors suggested that clonal diversity may have been underestimated. Spike-specific TCR breadth and depth rose significantly after two AZD1222 doses compared with day 0 and with MenACWY recipients. Because no day 14 peak-response samples were available, repertoires were characterized only after the peak T cell response. Only five to seven AZD1222 recipients were SARS-CoV-2 seropositive at baseline, limiting conclusions about previously exposed vaccinees. Reportedly, close to half of the unique spike-specific TCRs recognized epitopes lying outside the regions that are mutated in the B.1.351 and B.1.1.7 variants. In the small 56-69-year group, the increase in depth fell short of significance, most likely because of low power. The whole spike protein was spanned by vaccine-associated CD4 TCRs, and dominant responses were seen in regions 160-218 and 743-854.

On this clone itself: Its antigen is unknown. Per-base quality was not reported, and no clone a single base away is much larger than it.

Per the publication, the time point label means: about 28 days (+/-7) after the second vaccine dose. AZD1222 recipients given second doses at about 4 weeks or at about 12 weeks were pooled, since spike-specific TCR depth and breadth were not found to differ between the two schedules. Samples from vaccinated people were obtained from the UK trials COV001 and COV002, which included a single-blind randomized controlled phase 2/3 trial of AZD1222 (ChAdOx1 nCoV-19) in healthy adults. For TCRbeta chain sequencing, PBMC samples were collected from trial participants at day 0 and at day 28 after the second dose. Via the germline V gene, CDR1 is MNHEY and CDR2 SVGAGI. Reading from cysteine to phenylalanine, the CDR3 counts 16 amino acids. Here the CDR3 DNA is all that survives: 48 bases in frame from base 1. The germline ends are 10 bases apart after V is trimmed by 2 bases and J by 0 bases. The CDR3 regions of human TCRbeta chains were analyzed by immunosequencing. The authors' analysis ran thus. TCRs in the repertoires were matched against a reference library of SARS-CoV-2-specific TCRs that had been generated with the MIRA antigen-specificity platform. Breadth was defined as the fraction of unique TCRs that were SARS-CoV-2-associated, and depth was defined as the fraction of total T cells that were SARS-CoV-2-associated. Using the MIRA data, each spike-specific TCR was mapped to the spike region that the TCR reacts to and placed in a CD4 or CD8 class. Log10-transformed breadth and depth values were compared by one-way ANOVA with Sidak's multiple comparisons tests. TCRdb retrieved this table from immuneACCESS and kept in-frame rearrangements only. Not all clones are present; in checked studies, unresolved V genes account for under half, and no reason is known for the remainder. V and J calls and clone size are those listed in that table; D and trimming were worked out from the DNA. The sample table shows tens of thousands of clones, and roughly 87% are seen once. Approximately 5% of the sample is in the top ten clones.

The TCR comes from an adult who received the AZD1222 COVID-19 vaccine. The sequencing used peripheral blood, collected 28 days after the second AZD1222 dose. The rearrangement joined TRBV6-5 to TRBJ1-4; the D gene cannot be named for sure. The CDR3 protein: CASSYNPQATNEKLFF. The DNA sequence is TGTGCCAGCAGTTACAACCCACAAGCAACTAATGAAAAACTGTTTTTT.